This T cell receptor beta chain was identified during a study of PD-L1 blockade in urothelial cancer. Data came from immunoSEQ multiplex PCR; TCRdb stores just in-frame clones and leaves some out. The sample contains fewer than 40,000 clones, more than 75% of which appear only once. The TCR sequence derives from a man in his fifties with urothelial cancer. Sequenced here: PBMCs, sampled around atezolizumab (anti-PD-L1) treatment.

Here the CDR3 reads CASSSQGSGNTIYF. DNA for the CDR3: TGTGCCAGCAGTTCACAGGGGTCTGGAAACACCATATATTTT. This chain links TRBV7-2 with TRBJ1-3, with 7 bases that match TRBD1. J gave up 1 base and V 6 bases, and 3 bases lay outside the gene matches. The CDR3 contains 14 residues. Germline V CDR1 and CDR2: SGHTA, FQGNSA.